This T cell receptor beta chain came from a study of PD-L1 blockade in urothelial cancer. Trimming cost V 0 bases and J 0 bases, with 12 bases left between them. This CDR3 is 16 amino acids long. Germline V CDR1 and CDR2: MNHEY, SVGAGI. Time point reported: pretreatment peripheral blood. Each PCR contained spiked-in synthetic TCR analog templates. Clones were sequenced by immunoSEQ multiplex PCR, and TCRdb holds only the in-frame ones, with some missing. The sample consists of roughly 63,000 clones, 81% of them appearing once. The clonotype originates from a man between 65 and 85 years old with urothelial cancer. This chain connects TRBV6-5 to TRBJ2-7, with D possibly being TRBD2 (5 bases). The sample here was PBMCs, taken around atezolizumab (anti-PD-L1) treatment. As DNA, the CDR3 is TGTGCCAGCAGTTACTCGTGGACTGCCAGCTCCTACGAGCAGTACTTC. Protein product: CASSYSWTASSYEQYF.